Listed here are 23 T cell receptor beta chains from one sample, sequenced in a study of shared clonotypes between healthy human individuals. Profiling relied on immunoSEQ multiplex PCR, and the TCRdb table lists in-frame clones only, not all of them. In the table there are some 900,000 clones, about three quarters of which are singletons. Sequencing used memory CD4+ T cells sorted from blood. Subset defined: CD45RA-negative fraction. These receptors were obtained from a man aged 18 to 30 in good health.

The chain uses TRBV7-7 and TRBJ2-1, with 9 bases lining up with TRBD1. The CDR3 is made up of 12 amino acids. Germline CDR1 is SSHAT and CDR2 is FNYEAQ (reference sequence). The CDR3 DNA reads TGTGCTACCTCGGGACAGGGCAATGAGCAGTTCTTC. Amino acids: CATSGQGNEQFF.

The chain recombines TRBV5-1 with TRBJ1-1; no clear D gene. The germline V and J ends were trimmed by 0 bases and 4 bases, with 10 bases remaining between them. From germline, CDR1 is SGHRS and CDR2 YFSETQ. This CDR3 comprises 14 residues. This CDR3 is CASSLAYTGTEAFF. As DNA, the CDR3 is TGCGCCAGCAGCTTGGCTTATACCGGCACTGAAGCTTTCTTT.

The chain couples TRBV7-9 to TRBJ1-5, with TRBD1 matching 9 bases. V gave up 5 bases and J gave up 3 bases; unmatched junction bases: 5. CDR3 size: 15 residues. Germline assignment: CDR1 SEHNR and CDR2 FQNEAQ (reference sequence). The CDR3 coding sequence is TGTGCCAGCAGCGCGGGACAGGGCTACAATCAGCCCCAGCATTTT. Translation gives CASSAGQGYNQPQHF.

This clone has a handful of counts. The chain couples TRBV5-6 to TRBJ1-2, with a possible D match to TRBD1 (5 bases). Germline values: CDR1 SGHDT, CDR2 YYEEEE. This CDR3 has 14 amino acids. V lost 4 bases and J lost 8, with 18 bases in between. CDR3 nucleotide sequence: TGTGCCAGCAGCAAAAATGACAGATCAAGCGGCTACACCTTC. Protein product: CASSKNDRSSGYTF.

The chain uses TRBV7-8 and TRBJ1-5; possibly TRBD1 for D (6 bases). The CDR3 has 16 amino acids. Germline loops: CDR1 SGHVS, CDR2 FQNEAQ. V lost 1 base and J lost 5, with 15 bases in between. In nucleotides, the CDR3 is TGTGCCAGCAGCTTAGTTGGGGGCAGGGGACATCAGCCCCAGCATTTT. Amino acids: CASSLVGGRGHQPQHF.

This sequence joins TRBV5-1 and TRBJ2-6; D is possibly TRBD1 (7 bases). From germline, CDR1 is SGHRS and CDR2 YFSETQ. This CDR3 has 18 amino acids. Trimming took 1 base from V and 0 from J, leaving 14 bases between them. For the CDR3, the DNA is TGCGCCAGCAGCTTGCGTCCAGGGGGGCTCTCTGGGGCCAACGTCCTGACTTTC. Residues: CASSLRPGGLSGANVLTF.

The table lists this clone with a count of one. This chain connects TRBV28 to TRBJ1-1; TRBD1 might be the D (5 bases). From germline, CDR1 is MDHEN and CDR2 SYDVKM. The V and J ends lost 5 bases and 1 base respectively, with 14 bases between them. This CDR3 has 15 residues. Written as DNA, the CDR3 is TGTGCCAGCAGTGGGTCTAGGGGCGGGAACACTGAAGCTTTCTTT. The encoded protein is CASSGSRGGNTEAFF.

The V call is TRBV9, the J call TRBJ2-3; 7 bases fit TRBD2. CDR3 size: 15 residues. V lost 0 bases to trimming and J lost 3 bases; unmatched junction nucleotides: 4. Germline CDR1 and CDR2: SGDLS and YYNGEE. CDR3 DNA sequence: TGTGCCAGCAGCGTAGCGGGAGGTTTAACAGATACGCAGTATTTT. Protein: CASSVAGGLTDTQYF.

In this sample, this clone turned up a few times. The J gene is TRBJ2-3, the V gene TRBV5-1; no firm D call. The germline V gene has CDR1 SGHRS and CDR2 YFSETQ. The CDR3 is 14 amino acids. V lost 0 bases, J lost 3 bases, and 8 bases lay in between. The CDR3 sequence: CASSLEAETDTQYF. Written as DNA, the CDR3 is TGCGCCAGCAGCTTGGAGGCAGAAACAGATACGCAGTATTTT.

The chain links TRBV5-1 to TRBJ2-1, with 9 bases matching TRBD1. The CDR3 is made up of 15 amino acids. V dropped 3 bases and J dropped 5; count of bases not matched to a gene: 6. Germline V gives CDR1 SGHRS, CDR2 YFSETQ. This CDR3 is CASSSGQGSHNEQFF. The CDR3 nucleotides read TGCGCCAGCAGCTCGGGACAGGGTAGCCACAATGAGCAGTTCTTC.

The gene calls are TRBV11-1 and TRBJ2-7; 7 nucleotides line up with TRBD1. Germline V gives CDR1 SGHAT, CDR2 FQDESV (reference sequence). After removal of 5 bases from V and 13 bases from J, the junction contained 8 bases not matched to a gene. CDR3 size: 11 residues. The CDR3 sequence: CASSTGGTDYF. The CDR3 DNA reads as TGTGCCAGCAGCACAGGTGGGACAGATTACTTC.

This clone has only a few counts. For the CDR3, the DNA is TGTGCCAGCAGCAAGGGGGCTGGCACTGAAGCTTTCTTT. Translation: CASSKGAGTEAFF. The genes are TRBV7-3 and TRBJ1-1; 7 nucleotides line up with TRBD1. The CDR3 contains 13 residues. J lost 4 bases, V lost 5 bases, and 4 bases had no gene match. CDR1 is SGHTA and CDR2 is FQGTGA in the germline V gene. Looking up the rest from reference TRBV7-3 and TRBJ1-1 gives the full variable domain: GAGVSQTPSNKVTEKGKYVELRCDPISGHTALYWYRQSLGQGPEFLIYFQGTGAADDSGLPNDRFFAVRPEGSVSTLKIQRTERGDSAVYLCASSKGAGTEAFFGQGTRLTVV.

V usage is TRBV6-1 and J usage is TRBJ2-1; a weak D match, TRBD2 (6 bases). Deletions cut 6 bases from V and 0 bases from J, with 6 bases between. Germline-derived CDR1 and CDR2 are MNHNS and SASEGT. This CDR3 region has 13 residues. Written as DNA, the CDR3 is TGTGCCAGCAGGGACTACTCCTACAATGAGCAGTTCTTC. Translation gives CASRDYSYNEQFF.

The chain carries TRBV6-1 and TRBJ2-2; 7 nucleotides align to TRBD2. Germline assignment: CDR1 MNHNS and CDR2 SASEGT. CDR3 length equals 14 residues. V shed 6 bases, J shed 1 base, and the junction held 2 bases outside the gene matches. The CDR3 DNA is TGTGCCAGCAGGGGACTACTGAACACCGGGGAGCTGTTTTTT. This sequence encodes CASRGLLNTGELFF.

The chain carries TRBV10-3 and TRBJ2-7; 7 bases align to TRBD1. Unmatched junction bases numbered 7, after V lost 10 bases and J lost 4 bases. The CDR3 extends over 12 amino acids. Germline assignment: CDR1 ENHRY and CDR2 SYGVKD. CDR3 coding DNA: TGTGCCAACAAGACAGGGTGGTACGAGCAGTACTTC. Protein product: CANKTGWYEQYF.

The chain has TRBV30 and TRBJ1-3; D is unclear. CDR1 and CDR2 from the germline V gene are GTSNPN and SVGIG (reference sequence). CDR3 size: 16 residues. Between the trimmed V and J ends, which lost 0 bases and 8 bases, there was a span of 20 bases. CDR3 sequence: CAWSVSTLRWVHTIYF. CDR3 nucleotide sequence: TGTGCCTGGAGTGTATCGACCCTTAGATGGGTACACACCATATATTTT.

The chain employs TRBV7-2 and TRBJ2-7, with D possibly called TRBD1 or TRBD2 (5 bases each). The ends were cut back, 5 bases at V and 2 bases at J, with 13 bases in the middle. The CDR3 covers 14 residues. Per germline, CDR1 SGHTA and CDR2 FQGNSA. CDR3 loop: CASSGDGDAYEQYF. DNA for the CDR3: TGTGCCAGCAGCGGGGACGGGGACGCCTACGAGCAGTACTTC.

In DNA form, the CDR3 reads TGTGCCAGCAGGGTCCAGGGCCTCTATGGCTACACCTTC. Its protein product is CASRVQGLYGYTF. The rearrangement uses TRBV6-1 and TRBJ1-2; weak D call: TRBD1 (5 bases). Deletions cut 6 bases from V and 4 bases from J, with 12 bases between. Germline CDR1 is MNHNS and CDR2 is SASEGT. The CDR3 covers 13 residues.

The chain uses TRBV7-6 and TRBJ2-7; perhaps TRBD1 as D (5 bases). Deletions cut 1 base from V and 6 bases from J, with 13 bases between. The germline V gene has CDR1 SGHVS and CDR2 FNYEAQ. The CDR3 runs to 14 residues. The CDR3 region is CASSLGAGLGEQYF. CDR3 DNA sequence: TGTGCCAGCAGCTTAGGGGCAGGGCTGGGCGAGCAGTACTTC.

The chain carries TRBV28 and TRBJ2-1; D may be TRBD2 (6 bases). The CDR3 has 15 residues. V gave up 2 bases and J gave up 4 bases, with 12 bases separating them. Germline values: CDR1 MDHEN, CDR2 SYDVKM. In nucleotides, the CDR3 is TGTGCCAGCAGTTTAGGGGAGGTCGGGTACAATGAGCAGTTCTTC. This sequence encodes CASSLGEVGYNEQFF.

On this clone itself: This same CDR3 is encoded by further DNA sequences in the sample. The chain is built from TRBV2 and TRBJ2-1; 8 bases align to TRBD2. V dropped 6 bases and J dropped 1; count of bases not matched to a gene: 2. The CDR3 is 14 amino acids. Germline V lookup: CDR1 SNHLY, CDR2 FYNNEI. Written as DNA, the CDR3 is TGTGCCAGCAGGCGGGGGGCTTCCTACAATGAGCAGTTCTTC. Amino acids: CASRRGASYNEQFF. The complete variable domain, with remaining parts taken from reference TRBV2 and TRBJ2-1, reads EPEVTQTPSHQVTQMGQEVILRCVPISNHLYFYWYRQILGQKVEFLVSFYNNEISEKSEIFDDQFSVERPDGSNFTLKIRSTKLEDSAMYFCASRRGASYNEQFFGPGTRLTVL.

The V and J genes are TRBV19 and TRBJ1-2, with 10 bases identical to TRBD1. Looked up from germline, CDR1 is LNHDA and CDR2 is SQIVND (reference sequence). Germline trimming cut 4 bases from V and 3 bases from J; bases unmatched to any gene: 8. The CDR3 extends over 16 amino acids. The CDR3 is CASSTFRDRGDYGYTF. The CDR3 DNA reads as TGTGCCAGTAGTACCTTCCGGGACAGGGGCGACTATGGCTACACCTTC.

The V call is TRBV18, the J call TRBJ2-7, with D unresolved. The CDR3 has 13 residues. The germline V and J ends were trimmed by 2 bases and 6 bases, with 11 bases remaining between them. In germline, CDR1 is KGHSH, CDR2 LQKENI. In DNA form, the CDR3 reads TGTGCCAGCTCACCAAACGGCGATGGCGAGCAGTACTTC. Its protein product is CASSPNGDGEQYF.